These T cell receptor beta chains were read from a single sample in a study of T-cell memory formation after mild COVID-19. TCRdb ran MiXCR on the 5' RACE reads and lists one entry per CDR3 protein. The table lists about 470,000 distinct CDR3 sequences, around a quarter of them singletons. The sample consisted of PBMCs or a T cell subset sorted from them (not recorded which). The receptors originated from an adult woman who had mild COVID-19 (a few samples of this study predate the infection). Cell type and time point are not known. CDR3s include the opening cysteine and the closing phenylalanine or tryptophan.

>TRBV7-9|TRBJ2-3
CASSPRTAAGRTTPDTQYF
>TRBV12-3/TRBV12-4|TRBJ2-5
CASSPVGREETQYF
>TRBV4-3|TRBJ1-2
CASSQERQGENGYTF
>TRBV9|TRBJ2-7
CASSATGFNSYEQYF
>TRBV20-1|TRBJ2-1
CSVETPDRPITYNEQFF
>TRBV6-5|TRBJ2-5
CASSGQETQYF
>TRBV24-1|TRBJ2-7
CATSDPESSYEQYF
>TRBV2|TRBJ2-1
CASTWDSAYNEQFF
>TRBV7-9|TRBJ2-7
CASRSGSFGEQYF
>TRBV7-2|NA
CASSLRTSRTHYEQYF
>TRBV4-3|TRBJ2-5
CASSQEGQAGTQYF
>TRBV2|TRBJ2-2
CASRQLNTGELFF
>TRBV20-1|TRBJ2-3
CSARTGPTDTQYF
>TRBV12-3/TRBV12-4|TRBJ1-1
CASSSRRNTEAFF
>TRBV4-3|TRBJ2-3
CASSQDALLLAAPDTQYF
>TRBV25-1|TRBJ1-2
CASSEWTGGTSYTF
>TRBV7-9|TRBJ2-1
CASSLVGHGVAGGYNEQFF
>TRBV19|TRBJ2-7
CASSIAGGRDYEQYF
>TRBV9|TRBJ2-7
CASSVEPSGLSYEQYF
>TRBV7-2|TRBJ2-1
CASSLGREGYNEQFF
>TRBV29-1|TRBJ2-3
CSVQGEWADTQYF
>TRBV12-3/TRBV12-4|TRBJ2-1
CASTPGTSNEQFF
>TRBV5-1|TRBJ2-3
CASSFGGLLTDTQYF
>TRBV15|TRBJ2-7
CATSREGGGTYEQYF
>TRBV4-3|TRBJ2-1
CASSQDVTSGRNNEQFF
>TRBV10-3|TRBJ1-2
CAISGYTDHGYTF
>TRBV5-1|TRBJ2-7
CASSLVPLRDSTYEQYF
>TRBV30|TRBJ2-3
CAWSDPGLLSSTDTQYF
>TRBV6-6|TRBJ1-1
CASREGGLNTEAFF
>TRBV7-9|TRBJ1-2
CASSTGPTGDYGYTF
>TRBV2|TRBJ2-4
CASSRGLAKNIQYF
>TRBV7-7|TRBJ2-3
CASSSGPENTQYF
>TRBV6-5|TRBJ1-2
CASSYDRTYYGYTF
>TRBV5-5|TRBJ2-3
CASSLERSWAPQQYF
>TRBV7-9|TRBJ2-1
CASSLGQGNYNEQFF
>TRBV6-5|TRBJ1-2
CASSYRDRRDGYTF
>TRBV30|TRBJ2-7
CAVAPSGSSYEQYF
>TRBV20-1|TRBJ1-5
CSAPGQLHQPQHF